This entry lists 21 T cell receptor beta chains sequenced from one sample in a study of blood T cell repertoires in COVID-19. Assay: immunoSEQ multiplex PCR; the TCRdb copy retains only in-frame clones and omits some. The sample has 70,000 to 85,000 clones; around 83% are singletons. The sequenced material came from peripheral blood. These receptors all come from a man older than 75 with active or convalescent COVID-19.

This clone was counted once. The chain has TRBV7-8 and TRBJ2-5; D call uncertain. CDR3 length: 15 residues. Deletions cut 0 bases from V and 5 bases from J, with 13 bases between. CDR1 SGHVS and CDR2 FQNEAQ come from the germline V gene. This CDR3 is CASSLARSSVETQYF. The CDR3 nucleotides are TGTGCCAGCAGCTTAGCTCGGAGTTCAGTCGAGACCCAGTACTTC.

The chain recombines TRBV28 with TRBJ2-2; D is possibly TRBD2 (7 bases). This CDR3 contains 13 residues. Germline assignment: CDR1 MDHEN and CDR2 SYDVKM. V lost 7 bases and J 5 bases, leaving 11 bases between the germline ends. The CDR3 coding sequence is TGTGCCAGCAAAAGGGGGGGAACCGGGGAGCTGTTTTTT. Amino acids: CASKRGGTGELFF.

This rearrangement joins TRBV6-5 to TRBJ2-7, with D possibly matching TRBD2 (6 bases). Trimming left V 2 bases short and J 7 bases short, with 12 bases between. Germline assignment: CDR1 MNHEY and CDR2 SVGAGI. The CDR3 has 13 residues. The CDR3 region is CASSYRGAGEQYF. The CDR3 DNA is TGTGCCAGCAGTTACAGAGGGGCGGGGGAGCAGTACTTC.

About this clone: The sample holds other DNA sequences that translate to the same CDR3. This chain connects TRBV19 to TRBJ1-5, with 10 bases aligning to TRBD1. CDR3 length: 14 amino acids. Germline CDR1 reads LNHDA; CDR2 reads SQIVND (reference sequence). The J segment lost 2 bases and the V segment lost 6 bases, leaving 1 base of the junction unmatched. CDR3 loop: CASSGTGGNQPQHF. The DNA of the CDR3 is TGTGCCAGTAGCGGGACAGGGGGCAATCAGCCCCAGCATTTT.

The V and J genes are TRBV6-2 or TRBV6-3 and TRBJ1-5; no clear D gene. The CDR3 sequence is 17 residues long. Germline values: CDR1 MNHEY, CDR2 SVGEGT. V was shortened by 6 bases and J by 0 bases, with 18 bases between the two germline ends. Here the CDR3 DNA reads TGTGCCAGCAGCGCACCTGGGCAGAGCTATAGCAATCAGCCCCAGCATTTT. Its translation is CASSAPGQSYSNQPQHF.

The J gene is TRBJ2-2, the V gene TRBV2, with 7 bases that match TRBD2. From germline, CDR1 is SNHLY and CDR2 FYNNEI. V trimming: 4 bases; J trimming: 6 bases; junction bases outside the gene matches: 5. This CDR3 region has 14 residues. The CDR3 loop reads CASSVRGRAGELFF. The CDR3 region has the DNA TGTGCCAGCAGTGTCCGGGGGAGGGCCGGGGAGCTGTTTTTT.

The CDR3 nucleotides are TGTGCCAGCAGCTTGTTTTCGTCCTCTAACTATGGCTACACCTTC. It encodes CASSLFSSSNYGYTF. The J gene is TRBJ1-2, the V gene TRBV5-6, with no clear D. Germline loops: CDR1 SGHDT, CDR2 YYEEEE. The CDR3 has 15 residues. Trimming left V 1 base short and J 0 bases short, with 10 bases between.

V gene TRBV7-9 combines with J gene TRBJ2-2, with TRBD2 as a possible D gene (5 bases). Trimming left V 5 bases short and J 4 bases short, with 14 bases between. This CDR3 comprises 15 residues. The germline CDR1 and CDR2 sequences are SEHNR and FQNEAQ (reference sequence). In DNA form, the CDR3 reads TGTGCCAGCAGCCCGCTGGCGGCGGGCACCGGGGAGCTGTTTTTT. Protein: CASSPLAAGTGELFF. The full variable domain, completed using reference TRBV7-9 and TRBJ2-2, is DTGVSQNPRHKITKRGQNVTFRCDPISEHNRLYWYRQTLGQGPEFLTYFQNEAQLEKSRLLSDRFSAERPKGSFSTLEIQRTEQGDSAMYLCASSPLAAGTGELFFGEGSRLTVL.

The CDR3 region is CATSRDTTGGSYGYTF. The CDR3 DNA reads TGTGCCACCAGCAGAGATACGACAGGGGGCAGCTATGGCTACACCTTC. This sequence joins TRBV15 and TRBJ1-2; 10 bases match TRBD1. Germline V gives CDR1 LNHNV, CDR2 YYDKDF (reference sequence). The CDR3 is made up of 16 amino acids. V trimming: 0 bases; J trimming: 4 bases; junction bases outside the gene matches: 5. The whole variable domain, filled in from reference TRBV15 and TRBJ1-2, reads DAMVIQNPRYQVTQFGKPVTLSCSQTLNHNVMYWYQQKSSQAPKLLFHYYDKDFNNEADTPDNFQSRRPNTSFCFLDIRSPGLGDTAMYLCATSRDTTGGSYGYTFGSGTRLTVV.

This clone was seen just once. V usage is TRBV5-1 and J usage is TRBJ1-2; TRBD1 agrees at 9 bases. Per the germline V gene, CDR1 is SGHRS and CDR2 is YFSETQ. V trimming: 4 bases; J trimming: 8 bases; junction bases outside the gene matches: 9. The CDR3 is 14 residues long. CDR3 sequence reads: CASSRTGVADGYTF. CDR3 DNA sequence: TGCGCCAGCAGCCGGACAGGGGTCGCCGACGGCTACACCTTC.

This clone appeared a single time. The chain links TRBV7-8 to TRBJ1-5, with D possibly being TRBD1 (5 bases). CDR1 SGHVS and CDR2 FQNEAQ come from the germline V gene. The V end lost 1 base, the J end lost 0 bases, and 10 bases lay between the germline ends. The CDR3 has 16 residues. The chain's CDR3 is CASSLEGRNSNQPQHF. CDR3 in DNA: TGTGCCAGCAGCTTAGAGGGGCGGAATAGCAATCAGCCCCAGCATTTT.

The chain employs TRBV6-5 and TRBJ1-6, with TRBD1 as a possible D gene (6 bases). The CDR3 totals 14 residues. CDR1 is MNHEY and CDR2 is SVGAGI in the germline V gene. The ends were cut back, 4 bases at V and 6 bases at J, with 10 bases in the middle. The CDR3 sequence: CASSWTDLNSPLHF. CDR3 nucleotide sequence: TGTGCCAGCAGTTGGACAGATCTTAATTCACCCCTCCACTTT.

The chain combines TRBV25-1 with TRBJ2-5; maybe TRBD1 (5 bases). Germline V gene data show CDR1 as MGHDK and CDR2 as SYGVNS. CDR3 length equals 14 residues. V was shortened by 2 bases and J by 4 bases, with 11 bases between the two germline ends. The DNA for the CDR3 is TGTGCCAGCAGTGAAGGGGCGGCCACAGAGACCCAGTACTTC. This codes for CASSEGAATETQYF.

This chain links TRBV11-2 with TRBJ1-5, with a weak D call TRBD1 (5 bases). The CDR3 spans 13 residues. The germline gives CDR1 SGHAT, CDR2 FQNNGV. The V gene lost 5 bases and the J gene lost 4 bases, with 9 bases spanning the gap. CDR3 nucleotide sequence: TGTGCCAGCAGCCCGTCAGGGAATCAGCCCCAGCATTTT. Its translation is CASSPSGNQPQHF.

J is TRBJ2-3 and V is TRBV29-1; D possibly corresponds to TRBD1 (6 bases). V was trimmed by 8 bases and J by 0 bases, leaving 18 bases between them. The CDR3 covers 15 residues. Germline V gene lookup returns CDR1 SQVTM and CDR2 ANQGSEA. As DNA, the CDR3 is TGCAGCTCAAAAACTGGGACAACTAGCACAGATACGCAGTATTTT. Its translation is CSSKTGTTSTDTQYF.

This chain connects TRBV12-3 or TRBV12-4 to TRBJ1-2; D is unclear. With 2 bases removed from V and 2 bases from J, the gap between germline ends came to 6 bases. The CDR3 has 13 residues. The CDR3 region has the DNA TGTGCCAGCAGTTTAAGCAGGAACTATGGCTACACCTTC. Its protein is CASSLSRNYGYTF.

V is TRBV11-2 and J is TRBJ1-1; 7 bases agree with TRBD1. The CDR3 extends over 15 amino acids. Germline CDR1 and CDR2: SGHAT and FQNNGV. V was pared by 0 bases and J by 7 bases, with 8 bases of the junction left unmatched. The CDR3 reads CASSLDLGGWDEAFF. The CDR3 DNA reads as TGTGCCAGCAGCTTAGATCTAGGGGGCTGGGATGAAGCTTTCTTT.

The chain joins TRBV11-2 to TRBJ1-3, with D maybe TRBD1 (6 bases). In germline, CDR1 is SGHAT, CDR2 FQNNGV. The CDR3 is 15 amino acids. The V end was cut by 4 bases, the J end by 0 bases, with 10 bases between. The CDR3 loop reads CASSSDRSSGNTIYF. The CDR3 region has the DNA TGTGCCAGCAGCTCTGACAGGAGCTCTGGAAACACCATATATTTT. Together with reference TRBV11-2 and TRBJ1-3, the CDR3 gives the full variable domain: EAGVAQSPRYKIIEKRQSVAFWCNPISGHATLYWYQQILGQGPKLLIQFQNNGVVDDSQLPKDRFSAERLKGVDSTLKIQPAKLEDSAVYLCASSSDRSSGNTIYFGEGSWLTVV.

The genes are TRBV5-1 and TRBJ2-2; TRBD1 aligns across 7 bases. CDR3 size: 14 residues. Germline V gives CDR1 SGHRS, CDR2 YFSETQ. Losses at the gene ends were 4 bases for V and 5 bases for J; bases not matched to a gene: 5. The CDR3 protein is CASSLTTGTGELFF. Written as DNA, the CDR3 is TGCGCCAGCAGCCTTACGACAGGGACCGGGGAGCTGTTTTTT.

This chain uses TRBV3-1 (or the pseudogene TRBV3-2) with TRBJ2-7; D not resolved. This CDR3 comprises 14 residues. Germline V gene data show CDR1 as LGHDT and CDR2 as YNNKEL (reference sequence). The ends were cut back, 0 bases at V and 3 bases at J, with 9 bases in the middle. The CDR3 nucleotides are TGTGCCAGCAGCCAAGACAGGTTCCACTACGAGCAGTACTTC. It yields the protein CASSQDRFHYEQYF.

V and J are TRBV30 and TRBJ2-1, with 10 bases aligning to TRBD1. V shed 2 bases and J 0 bases; nucleotides not matched to a gene: 13. The CDR3 contains 19 residues. Germline CDR1 reads GTSNPN; CDR2 reads SVGIG (reference sequence). CDR3 protein: CAWSTGTGDYLGSYNEQFF. DNA of the CDR3: TGTGCCTGGAGTACCGGGACAGGGGACTACCTTGGCTCCTACAATGAGCAGTTCTTC.